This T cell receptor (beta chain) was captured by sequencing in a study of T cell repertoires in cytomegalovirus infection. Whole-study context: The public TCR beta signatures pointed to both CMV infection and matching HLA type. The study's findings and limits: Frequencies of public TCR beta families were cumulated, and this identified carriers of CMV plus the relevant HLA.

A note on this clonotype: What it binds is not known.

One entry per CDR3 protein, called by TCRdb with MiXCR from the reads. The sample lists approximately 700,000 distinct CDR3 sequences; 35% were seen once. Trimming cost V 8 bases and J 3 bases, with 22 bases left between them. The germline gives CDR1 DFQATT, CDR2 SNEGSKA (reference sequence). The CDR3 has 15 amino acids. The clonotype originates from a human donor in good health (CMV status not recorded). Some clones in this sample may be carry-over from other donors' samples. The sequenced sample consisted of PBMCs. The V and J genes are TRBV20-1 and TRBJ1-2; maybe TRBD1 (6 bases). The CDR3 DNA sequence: TGCAGTTCCCCCCGACAGGTAGTGTGTGACTATGGCTACACCTTC. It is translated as CSSPRQVVCDYGYTF.